The 23 T cell receptor beta chains listed next were all sequenced from one sample in a study of cytomegalovirus exposure and HLA in healthy donors. 60 Vbeta and 13 Jbeta primers were used in PCR. The data were produced by immunoSEQ multiplex PCR, yet TCRdb's version contains in-frame clones alone and is incomplete. The sample holds roughly 300,000 clones, around 86% seen once. Sequenced input: PBMCs. These receptors came from a man in his forties in good health and CMV-seropositive.

The CDR3 sequence is CASRDTGTSSHNEQFF. CDR3 coding DNA: TGTGCCAGCAGAGACACCGGGACTAGCAGCCACAATGAGCAGTTCTTC. The chain employs TRBV7-9 and TRBJ2-1; 9 bases match TRBD2. Germline CDR1 and CDR2: SEHNR and FQNEAQ (reference sequence). With 6 bases clipped from V and 5 bases from J, the junction kept 11 bases outside the gene matches. The length of the CDR3 is 16 residues.

CDR3: CAWSLTRATEAFF. The CDR3 bases are TGTGCCTGGAGTTTGACCAGGGCCACTGAAGCTTTCTTT. This chain links TRBV30 with TRBJ1-1, with D perhaps matching TRBD1 (5 bases). The V gene lost 2 bases and the J gene lost 4 bases, with 11 bases spanning the gap. CDR3 length: 13 amino acids. Germline V lookup: CDR1 GTSNPN, CDR2 SVGIG (reference sequence).

V is TRBV7-9 and J is TRBJ1-2; D call uncertain. This CDR3 is 13 amino acids long. V was clipped by 0 bases and J by 2 bases, with 4 bases between them. Germline V gene lookup returns CDR1 SEHNR and CDR2 FQNEAQ (reference sequence). CDR3 region: CASSLALNYGYTF. DNA for the CDR3: TGTGCCAGCAGCTTAGCCCTCAACTATGGCTACACCTTC.

The rearrangement links TRBV6-6 to TRBJ2-3; tentatively, D is TRBD2 (6 bases). The CDR3 sequence is 16 residues long. V was trimmed by 7 bases and J by 0 bases, leaving 17 bases between them. Germline V gene sequence: CDR1 MNHNY, CDR2 SVGAGI (reference sequence). The CDR3 bases are TGTGCCAGCACCCAAGGGCTAGCGCCAAGCACAGATACGCAGTATTTT. Translating gives CASTQGLAPSTDTQYF.

The V and J genes are TRBV5-4 and TRBJ2-2; 11 bases line up with TRBD1. Germline CDR1 is SGHNT and CDR2 is YYREEE (reference sequence). The J segment lost 2 bases and the V segment lost 4 bases, leaving 4 bases of the junction unmatched. The CDR3 loop spans 16 amino acids. The CDR3 spells CASSPRTGGNTGELFF. CDR3 sequence (DNA): TGTGCCAGCAGCCCTCGGACAGGGGGCAACACCGGGGAGCTGTTTTTT. The variable domain in full, with the rest retrieved from reference TRBV5-4 and TRBJ2-2, is ETGVTQSPTHLIKTRGQQVTLRCSSQSGHNTVSWYQQALGQGPQFIFQYYREEENGRGNFPPRFSGLQFPNYSSELNVNALELDDSALYLCASSPRTGGNTGELFFGEGSRLTVL.

This chain joins TRBV18 and TRBJ2-7, with 12 bases fitting TRBD2. Germline-derived CDR1 and CDR2 are KGHSH and LQKENI. This CDR3 contains 15 residues. V dropped 5 bases and J dropped 2; count of bases not matched to a gene: 4. The CDR3 is CASSTTSGRTYEQYF. As DNA, the CDR3 is TGTGCCAGCTCAACGACTAGCGGGAGAACCTACGAGCAGTACTTC. Based on the CDR3 plus reference TRBV18 and TRBJ2-7, the full variable domain is NAGVMQNPRHLVRRRGQEARLRCSPMKGHSHVYWYRQLPEEGLKFMVYLQKENIIDESGMPKERFSAEFPKEGPSILRIQQVVRGDSAAYFCASSTTSGRTYEQYFGPGTRLTVT.

V gene TRBV7-3 combines with J gene TRBJ1-1; 10 positions agree with TRBD1. The CDR3 length is 14 residues. With 5 bases clipped from V and 6 bases from J, the junction kept 6 bases outside the gene matches. Germline lookup yields CDR1 SGHTA and CDR2 FQGTGA. CDR3 coding DNA: TGTGCCAGCAGCCTCGGGACAGGGGCTCCTGAAGCTTTCTTT. Residues: CASSLGTGAPEAFF.

This clone was found once. The chain recombines TRBV2 with TRBJ1-5; D remains unclear. The CDR3 consists of 13 residues. Deletions cut 4 bases from V and 3 bases from J, with 7 bases between. In germline, CDR1 is SNHLY, CDR2 FYNNEI. The CDR3: CASSGTFNQPQHF. The DNA of the CDR3 is TGTGCCAGCAGTGGGACTTTCAATCAGCCCCAGCATTTT.

The chain is built from TRBV11-1 and TRBJ2-3; 11 bases are shared with TRBD2. This CDR3 region has 14 residues. Germline loops: CDR1 SGHAT, CDR2 FQDESV (reference sequence). V lost 5 bases and J lost 5; bases outside the gene matches: 3. In DNA, the CDR3 is TGTGCCAGCAGCCTTAGCGGGGGGGGAGATACGCAGTATTTT. This encodes CASSLSGGGDTQYF. The full variable domain, with the rest looked up from reference TRBV11-1 and TRBJ2-3, is EAEVAQSPRYKITEKSQAVAFWCDPISGHATLYWYRQILGQGPELLVQFQDESVVDDSQLPKDRFSAERLKGVDSTLKIQPAELGDSAMYLCASSLSGGGDTQYFGPGTRLTVL.

CDR3 sequence (DNA): TGTGCCAGCAGTTACGGAGCGGGAGGGCAGTACGAGCAGTACTTC. It encodes CASSYGAGGQYEQYF. The chain carries TRBV6-4 and TRBJ2-7, with 10 bases aligning to TRBD2. The V gene end was trimmed by 5 bases and the J gene end by 4 bases; junction bases not matched to a gene: 8. Germline assignment: CDR1 MRHNA and CDR2 SNTAGT. The CDR3 loop spans 15 amino acids.

This sequence joins TRBV7-8 and TRBJ2-7; TRBD2 matches at 10 bases. V was clipped by 5 bases and J by 1 base; unmatched bases: 5. The CDR3 spans 15 residues. CDR1 is SGHVS and CDR2 is FQNEAQ in the germline V gene. CDR3 loop: CASSPSGRGSYEQYF. As DNA, the CDR3 is TGTGCCAGCAGCCCCAGCGGGAGGGGGTCCTACGAGCAGTACTTC.

The chain couples TRBV14 to TRBJ1-2; D unclear. Trimming stripped 0 bases from V and 5 bases from J, with 4 bases between. The CDR3 consists of 12 residues. Germline V CDR1 and CDR2: SGHDN, FVKESK. The CDR3 DNA follows: TGTGCCAGCAGCCAAGACACTTATGGCTACACCTTC. Encoded protein: CASSQDTYGYTF.

This clone was counted a few times. The chain's CDR3 is CASSYGLIYNTIYF. For the CDR3, the DNA is TGTGCCAGCAGTTACGGACTCATTTATAACACCATATATTTT. The V call is TRBV6-6, the J call TRBJ1-3; D is undetermined. Trimming left V 2 bases short and J 7 bases short, with 12 bases between. The CDR3 consists of 14 residues. Per the germline V gene, CDR1 is MNHNY and CDR2 is SVGAGI (reference sequence).

The chain joins TRBV11-2 to TRBJ1-1; no definite D call. V lost 1 base to trimming and J lost 1 base, with 4 bases between them. Germline V gives CDR1 SGHAT, CDR2 FQNNGV. CDR3 size: 13 residues. Here the CDR3 DNA reads TGTGCCAGCAGCTTAGTTCGGAACACTGAAGCTTTCTTT. Protein: CASSLVRNTEAFF.

The rearrangement links TRBV6-5 to TRBJ2-1; no clear D gene. Germline V gives CDR1 MNHEY, CDR2 SVGAGI. V lost 2 bases to trimming and J lost 8 bases, with 7 bases between them. CDR3 length: 12 residues. The CDR3, as DNA: TGTGCCAGCAGTTACGCGGAGTATGAGCAGTTCTTC. Residues: CASSYAEYEQFF.

This sequence joins TRBV19 and TRBJ1-1; no clear D gene. This CDR3 contains 11 residues. Germline V gives CDR1 LNHDA, CDR2 SQIVND (reference sequence). V was trimmed by 7 bases and J by 11 bases, leaving 14 bases between them. The CDR3 region is CASTRSPLAFF. CDR3 nucleotide sequence: TGTGCCAGTACGAGAAGCCCATTGGCTTTCTTT. Full variable domain (missing parts from reference TRBV19 and TRBJ1-1): DGGITQSPKYLFRKEGQNVTLSCEQNLNHDAMYWYRQDPGQGLRLIYYSQIVNDFQKGDIAEGYSVSREKKESFPLTVTSAQKNPTAFYLCASTRSPLAFFGQGTRLTVV.

The genes are TRBV2 and TRBJ2-1; 9 nucleotides align to TRBD2. The CDR3 is 15 residues long. Germline V gives CDR1 SNHLY, CDR2 FYNNEI. The V and J ends lost 6 bases and 4 bases, in that order; junction bases with no gene match: 7. In DNA, the CDR3 is TGTGCCAGCAGAATCGCTAGCGGGATATACAATGAGCAGTTCTTC. It encodes CASRIASGIYNEQFF.

The V call is TRBV27, the J call TRBJ2-1; TRBD2 agrees at 12 bases. The CDR3 contains 15 residues. The V gene's germline CDR1 is MNHEY and CDR2 SMNVEV (reference sequence). The junction had 7 bases not matched to a gene; V was cut back by 7 bases and J by 6 bases. The CDR3 DNA reads as TGTGCCAGCACCGCCGGGACTAGCGGGCTCAATGAGCAGTTCTTC. Its protein is CASTAGTSGLNEQFF.

The chain joins TRBV18 to TRBJ1-4; a weak D match, TRBD1 (5 bases). V was pared by 5 bases and J by 2 bases, with 9 bases between. This CDR3 region has 14 residues. Germline V lookup: CDR1 KGHSH, CDR2 LQKENI. The CDR3 region is CASSSGLTNEKLFF. DNA for the CDR3: TGTGCCAGCTCATCAGGGTTGACTAATGAAAAACTGTTTTTT.

The chain recombines TRBV19 with TRBJ1-1; D gene unclear. The CDR3 length is 13 residues. Germline CDR1 and CDR2: LNHDA and SQIVND (reference sequence). The V end lost 4 bases, the J end lost 3 bases, and 9 bases lay between the germline ends. CDR3 loop: CASSTGSYTEAFF. The CDR3 DNA follows: TGTGCCAGTAGTACCGGTAGCTACACTGAAGCTTTCTTT.

The chain has TRBV11-2 and TRBJ2-2; the D is unclear. The germline gives CDR1 SGHAT, CDR2 FQNNGV. CDR3 size: 15 residues. Trimming pared 4 bases from V and 0 bases from J, leaving 9 bases between. The CDR3 DNA follows: TGTGCCAGCAGCTCCGCGGCAGCGAACACCGGGGAGCTGTTTTTT. Protein: CASSSAAANTGELFF.

J is TRBJ2-7 and V is TRBV27, with 10 positions matching TRBD2. The CDR3 is 16 amino acids. V lost 6 bases, J lost 3 bases, and 11 bases stayed unmatched. Germline CDR1 and CDR2: MNHEY and SMNVEV (reference sequence). The CDR3 spells CASRSGGTSASYEQYF. The CDR3 nucleotides read TGTGCCAGCAGGTCTGGCGGGACTAGCGCCAGCTACGAGCAGTACTTC.

This chain connects TRBV5-1 to TRBJ2-3; TRBD2 agrees at 10 bases. The ends lost 4 bases at V and 0 bases at J; junction bases unmatched: 8. Germline CDR1 is SGHRS and CDR2 is YFSETQ. The CDR3 length is 17 residues. The CDR3 bases are TGCGCCAGCAGCCCTAAACTAGCGGGATCTAGCACAGATACGCAGTATTTT. Residues: CASSPKLAGSSTDTQYF. The entire variable domain, with the rest obtained from reference TRBV5-1 and TRBJ2-3, is as follows: KAGVTQTPRYLIKTRGQQVTLSCSPISGHRSVSWYQQTPGQGLQFLFEYFSETQRNKGNFPGRFSGRQFSNSRSEMNVSTLELGDSALYLCASSPKLAGSSTDTQYFGPGTRLTVL.